This TCR beta chain was captured by sequencing in a study of T cell responses to AZD1222 COVID-19 vaccine (dated by TCRdb to about 2021). Study-level background: AZD1222 recipients given second doses at about 4 weeks or at about 12 weeks were pooled, since spike-specific TCR depth and breadth were not found to differ between the two schedules. Enrollment into the trials was organized by age into subgroups of 18-55, 56-69 and 70-plus years, and those subgroups contained around 150, 28 and 57 TCR-sequenced participants, respectively. TCR sequencing was performed for about 250 trial participants, of whom 200 to 210 were given two doses of AZD1222 and around 26 were given two doses of MenACWY control vaccine. Paper-wide results and their limitations: Because no day 14 peak-response samples were available, repertoires were characterized only after the peak T cell response. Only five to seven AZD1222 recipients were SARS-CoV-2 seropositive at baseline, limiting conclusions about previously exposed vaccinees. The vaccine-associated CD4 TCRs covered the entire spike protein, and the dominant responses fell in regions 160-218 and 743-854. The 56-69-year group was small, and its depth increase did not reach significance, likely because of low power. After two AZD1222 doses, both the breadth and the depth of spike-specific TCRs were significantly higher than at day 0 and than in MenACWY recipients. Nearly half of unique spike-specific TCRs reportedly recognized epitopes outside regions mutated in the B.1.351 and B.1.1.7 variants. Participants were mostly white British and included more females than males, and it was suggested by the authors that clonal diversity may have been underestimated.

A remark on this clone: Its antigen target is currently unknown. No qualities accompany the bases; no much larger clone lies one base away.

The CDR3 regions of human TCRbeta chains were subjected to immunosequencing. For the original study's pipeline: TCRs in the repertoires were matched against a reference library of SARS-CoV-2-specific TCRs that had been generated with the MIRA antigen-specificity platform. Breadth was defined as the fraction of unique TCRs that were SARS-CoV-2-associated. Depth was defined as the fraction of total T cells that were SARS-CoV-2-associated. Using the MIRA data, each spike-specific TCR was mapped to the spike region that the TCR reacts to and placed in a CD4 or CD8 class. Log10-transformed breadth and depth values were compared by one-way ANOVA with Sidak's multiple comparisons tests. What TCRdb holds here is the immuneACCESS table cut down to in-frame rearrangements. Part of the clones is not present; checked against another copy, under half of the missing clones reflect an unresolved V gene, and the others are unexplained. That table furnishes V, J and clone size, whereas the DNA furnished D and trimming. The sample records 140,000 or so clones, 80% to 90% of which are singletons. In total, the top ten clones hold 3% to 4.5% of the sample.

CDR1 is given as SGDLS and CDR2 as YYNGEE, both from the germline V gene. Trimming takes 4 bases from V and 4 bases from J, and the germline ends sit 9 bases apart. The CDR3 starts with the cysteine, ends with the phenylalanine, and has 14 residues. The DNA shown is the 42-base CDR3, in frame from base 1. Per the publication, the time point label means: baseline before first vaccination. Vaccinee samples were obtained from the UK trials COV001 and COV002, which included a single-blind randomized controlled phase 2/3 trial of AZD1222 (ChAdOx1 nCoV-19) in healthy adults. For TCRbeta chain sequencing, PBMC samples from trial participants were taken at day 0 and at day 28 after the second dose.

Here the chain combines TRBV9 and TRBJ2-6, with the D segment identity uncertain. The specimen comprised peripheral blood, sampled on day 0 of AZD1222 vaccination. This TCR came from an adult in good health. The nucleotide sequence is given as TGTGCCAGCAGCCCCCATCCCGGGGCCAACGTCCTGACTTTC. This encodes CASSPHPGANVLTF.